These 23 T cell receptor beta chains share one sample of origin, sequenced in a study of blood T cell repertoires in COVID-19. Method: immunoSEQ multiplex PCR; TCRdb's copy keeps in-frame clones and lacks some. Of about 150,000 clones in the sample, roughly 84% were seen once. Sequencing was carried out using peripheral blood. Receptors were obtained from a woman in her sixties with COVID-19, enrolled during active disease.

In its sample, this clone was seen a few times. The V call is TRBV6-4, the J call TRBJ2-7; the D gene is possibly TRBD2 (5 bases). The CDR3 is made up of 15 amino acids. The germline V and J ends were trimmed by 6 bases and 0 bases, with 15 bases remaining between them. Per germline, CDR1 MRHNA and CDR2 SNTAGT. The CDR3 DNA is TGTGCCAGCAGATGGGAGCGGCCGTTCTCCTACGAGCAGTACGTC. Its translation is CASRWERPFSYEQYV.

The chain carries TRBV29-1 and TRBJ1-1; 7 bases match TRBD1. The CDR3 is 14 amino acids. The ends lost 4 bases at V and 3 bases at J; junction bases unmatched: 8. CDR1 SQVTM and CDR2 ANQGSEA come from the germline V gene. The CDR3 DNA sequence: TGCAGCGTTGGCCCAGGACAGGCGGACACTGAAGCTTTCTTT. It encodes CSVGPGQADTEAFF. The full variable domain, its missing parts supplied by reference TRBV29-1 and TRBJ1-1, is SAVISQKPSRDICQRGTSLTIQCQVDSQVTMMFWYRQQPGQSLTLIATANQGSEATYESGFVIDKFPISRPNLTFSTLTVSNMSPEDSSIYLCSVGPGQADTEAFFGQGTRLTVV.

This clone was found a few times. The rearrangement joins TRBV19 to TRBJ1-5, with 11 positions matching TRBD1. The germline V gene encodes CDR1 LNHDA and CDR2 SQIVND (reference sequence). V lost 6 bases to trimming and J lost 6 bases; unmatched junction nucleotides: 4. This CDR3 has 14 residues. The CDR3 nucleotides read TGTGCCAGTAGATCCGGGACAGGGGGTCAGCCCCAGCATTTT. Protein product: CASRSGTGGQPQHF.

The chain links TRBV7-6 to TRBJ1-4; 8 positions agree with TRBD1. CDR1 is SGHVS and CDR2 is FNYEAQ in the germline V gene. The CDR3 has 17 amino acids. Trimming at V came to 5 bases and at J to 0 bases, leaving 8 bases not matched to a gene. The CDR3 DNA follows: TGTGCCAGCAGCCCCCGGACAGGGCTTGCAACTAATGAAAAACTGTTTTTT. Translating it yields CASSPRTGLATNEKLFF. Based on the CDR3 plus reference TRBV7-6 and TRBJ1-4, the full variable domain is GAGVSQSPRYKVTKRGQDVALRCDPISGHVSLYWYRQALGQGPEFLTYFNYEAQQDKSGLPNDRFSAERPEGSISTLTIQRTEQRDSAMYRCASSPRTGLATNEKLFFGSGTQLSVL.

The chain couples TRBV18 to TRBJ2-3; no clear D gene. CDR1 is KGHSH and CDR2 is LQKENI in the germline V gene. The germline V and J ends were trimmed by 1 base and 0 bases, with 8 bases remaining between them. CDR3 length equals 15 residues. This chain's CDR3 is CASSPQARSTDTQYF. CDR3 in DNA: TGTGCCAGCTCACCACAGGCCAGGAGCACAGATACGCAGTATTTT. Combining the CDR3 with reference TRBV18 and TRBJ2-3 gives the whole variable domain NAGVMQNPRHLVRRRGQEARLRCSPMKGHSHVYWYRQLPEEGLKFMVYLQKENIIDESGMPKERFSAEFPKEGPSILRIQQVVRGDSAAYFCASSPQARSTDTQYFGPGTRLTVL.

The CDR3 spells CASSLSTNTGELFF. In DNA, the CDR3 is TGTGCCAGCAGCTTATCCACAAACACCGGGGAGCTGTTTTTT. The chain couples TRBV7-8 to TRBJ2-2; D uncertain. The CDR3 extends over 14 amino acids. The germline V gene has CDR1 SGHVS and CDR2 FQNEAQ. The V end was cut by 2 bases, the J end by 2 bases, with 6 bases between.

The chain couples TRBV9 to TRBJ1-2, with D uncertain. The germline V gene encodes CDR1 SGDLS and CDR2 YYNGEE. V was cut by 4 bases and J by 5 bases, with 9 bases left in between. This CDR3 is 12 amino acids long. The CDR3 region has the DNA TGTGCCAGCAGCCCTCGAGGGTATGGCTACACCTTC. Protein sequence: CASSPRGYGYTF.

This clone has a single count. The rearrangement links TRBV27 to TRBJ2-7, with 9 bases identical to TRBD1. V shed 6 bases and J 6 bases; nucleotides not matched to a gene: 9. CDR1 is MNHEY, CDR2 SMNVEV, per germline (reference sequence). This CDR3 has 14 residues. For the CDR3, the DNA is TGTGCCAGCAGGGACCGGGACAGGGTCTCCGAGCAGTACTTC. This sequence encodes CASRDRDRVSEQYF.

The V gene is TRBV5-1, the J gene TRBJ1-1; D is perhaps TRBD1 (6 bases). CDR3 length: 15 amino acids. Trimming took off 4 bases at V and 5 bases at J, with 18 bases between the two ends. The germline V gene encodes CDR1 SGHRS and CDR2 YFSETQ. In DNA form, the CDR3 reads TGCGCCAGCAGCGTGGGGTTGGACAGAAGTACTGAAGCTTTCTTT. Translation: CASSVGLDRSTEAFF. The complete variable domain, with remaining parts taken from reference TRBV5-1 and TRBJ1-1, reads KAGVTQTPRYLIKTRGQQVTLSCSPISGHRSVSWYQQTPGQGLQFLFEYFSETQRNKGNFPGRFSGRQFSNSRSEMNVSTLELGDSALYLCASSVGLDRSTEAFFGQGTRLTVV.

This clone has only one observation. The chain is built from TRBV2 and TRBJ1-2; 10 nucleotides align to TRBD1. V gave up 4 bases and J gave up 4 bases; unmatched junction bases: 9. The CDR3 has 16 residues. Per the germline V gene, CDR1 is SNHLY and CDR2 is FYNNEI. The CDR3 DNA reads TGTGCCAGCAGTGCTAGGGACAGGGGCGGAGGCTATGGCTACACCTTC. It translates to CASSARDRGGGYGYTF. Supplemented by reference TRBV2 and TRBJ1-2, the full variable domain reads EPEVTQTPSHQVTQMGQEVILRCVPISNHLYFYWYRQILGQKVEFLVSFYNNEISEKSEIFDDQFSVERPDGSNFTLKIRSTKLEDSAMYFCASSARDRGGGYGYTFGSGTRLTVV.

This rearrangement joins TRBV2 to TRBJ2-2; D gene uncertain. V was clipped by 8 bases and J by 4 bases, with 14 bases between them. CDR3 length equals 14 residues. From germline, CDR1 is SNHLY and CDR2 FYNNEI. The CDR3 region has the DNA TGTGCCAGCGAAGTGAAGACATCCACCGGGGAGCTGTTTTTT. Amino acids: CASEVKTSTGELFF.

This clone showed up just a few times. CDR3 amino acids: CASSLRRQGNSANEKLFF. In DNA, the CDR3 is TGTGCCAGCAGCTTGAGGCGACAGGGTAATTCAGCTAATGAAAAACTGTTTTTT. This sequence joins TRBV7-6 and TRBJ1-4; 7 bases are shared with TRBD1. Germline V lookup: CDR1 SGHVS, CDR2 FNYEAQ. There are 18 residues in the CDR3. V shed 3 bases, J shed 3 bases, and the junction held 13 bases outside the gene matches.

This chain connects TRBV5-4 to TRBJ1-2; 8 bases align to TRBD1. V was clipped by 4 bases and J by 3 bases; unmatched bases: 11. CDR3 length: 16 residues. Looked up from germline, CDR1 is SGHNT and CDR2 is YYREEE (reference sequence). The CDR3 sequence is CASSGGQDTFDYGYTF. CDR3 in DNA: TGTGCCAGCAGCGGGGGACAGGATACCTTTGACTATGGCTACACCTTC.

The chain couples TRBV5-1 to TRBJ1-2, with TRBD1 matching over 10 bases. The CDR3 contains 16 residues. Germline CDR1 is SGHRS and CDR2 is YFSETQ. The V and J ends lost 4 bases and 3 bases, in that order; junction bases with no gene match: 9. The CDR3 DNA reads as TGCGCCAGCAGCCCGGGGGCGACAGGGGGCGACTATGGCTACACCTTC. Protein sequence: CASSPGATGGDYGYTF. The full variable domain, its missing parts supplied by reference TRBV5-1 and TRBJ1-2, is KAGVTQTPRYLIKTRGQQVTLSCSPISGHRSVSWYQQTPGQGLQFLFEYFSETQRNKGNFPGRFSGRQFSNSRSEMNVSTLELGDSALYLCASSPGATGGDYGYTFGSGTRLTVV.

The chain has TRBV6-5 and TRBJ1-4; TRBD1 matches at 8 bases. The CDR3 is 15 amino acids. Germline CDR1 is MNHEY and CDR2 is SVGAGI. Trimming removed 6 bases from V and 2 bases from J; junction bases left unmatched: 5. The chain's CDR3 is CASSYRQGTNEKLFF. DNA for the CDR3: TGTGCCAGCAGCTATCGACAGGGGACTAATGAAAAACTGTTTTTT.

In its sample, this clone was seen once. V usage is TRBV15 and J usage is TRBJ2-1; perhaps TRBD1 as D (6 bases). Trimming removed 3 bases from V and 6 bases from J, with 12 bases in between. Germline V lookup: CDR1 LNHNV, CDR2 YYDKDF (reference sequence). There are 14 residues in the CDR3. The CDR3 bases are TGTGCCACCAGCAGTGGACAGTGGAGCAATGAGCAGTTCTTC. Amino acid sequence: CATSSGQWSNEQFF.

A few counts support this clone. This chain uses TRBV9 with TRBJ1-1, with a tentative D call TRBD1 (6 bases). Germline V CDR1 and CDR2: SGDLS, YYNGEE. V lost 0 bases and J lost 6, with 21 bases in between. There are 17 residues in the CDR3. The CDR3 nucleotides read TGTGCCAGCAGCGTAGTTGGGGGCCATATGGGCCACCCTGAAGCTTTCTTT. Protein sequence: CASSVVGGHMGHPEAFF.

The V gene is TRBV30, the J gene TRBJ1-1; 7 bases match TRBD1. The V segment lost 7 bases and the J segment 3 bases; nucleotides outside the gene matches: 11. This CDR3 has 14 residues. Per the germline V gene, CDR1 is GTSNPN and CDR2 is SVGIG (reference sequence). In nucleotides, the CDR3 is TGTGCCTCGCCCATGACAGGGATCGACACTGAAGCTTTCTTT. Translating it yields CASPMTGIDTEAFF.

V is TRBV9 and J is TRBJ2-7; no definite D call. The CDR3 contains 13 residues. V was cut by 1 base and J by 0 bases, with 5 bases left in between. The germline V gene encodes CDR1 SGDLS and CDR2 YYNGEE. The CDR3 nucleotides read TGTGCCAGCAGCGTATCAGACTCCTACGAGCAGTACTTC. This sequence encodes CASSVSDSYEQYF.

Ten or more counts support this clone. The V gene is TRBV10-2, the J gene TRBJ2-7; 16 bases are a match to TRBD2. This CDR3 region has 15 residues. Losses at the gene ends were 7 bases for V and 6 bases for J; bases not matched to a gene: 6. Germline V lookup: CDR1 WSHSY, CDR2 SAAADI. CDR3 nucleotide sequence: TGCGCCAGCAAGGGACTAGCGGGAGGGCAGGGCGAGCAGTACTTC. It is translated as CASKGLAGGQGEQYF.

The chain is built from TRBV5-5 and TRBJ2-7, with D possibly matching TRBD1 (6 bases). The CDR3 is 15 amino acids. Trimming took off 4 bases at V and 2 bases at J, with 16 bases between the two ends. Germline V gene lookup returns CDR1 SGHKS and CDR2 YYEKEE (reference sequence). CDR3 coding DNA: TGTGCCAGCAGCCCCCGGCCCGGACAGACCTACGAGCAGTACTTC. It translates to CASSPRPGQTYEQYF.

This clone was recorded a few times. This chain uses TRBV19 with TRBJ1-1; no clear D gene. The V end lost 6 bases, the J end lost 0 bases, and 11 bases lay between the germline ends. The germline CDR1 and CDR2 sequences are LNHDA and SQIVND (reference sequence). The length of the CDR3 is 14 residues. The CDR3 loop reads CASSYSSMNTEAFF. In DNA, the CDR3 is TGTGCCAGTAGCTACAGCTCCATGAACACTGAAGCTTTCTTT.

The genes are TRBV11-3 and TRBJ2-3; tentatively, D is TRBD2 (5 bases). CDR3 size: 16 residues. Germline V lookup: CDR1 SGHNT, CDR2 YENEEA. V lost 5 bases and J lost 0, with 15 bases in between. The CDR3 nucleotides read TGTGCCAGCAGCCGGGGAACTATCGCTAGCACAGATACGCAGTATTTT. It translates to CASSRGTIASTDTQYF.